The 25 T cell receptor beta chains in this list originate from one sample, sequenced in a study of cytomegalovirus exposure and HLA in healthy donors. Primers for the PCR totalled 60 Vbeta and 13 Jbeta. This table comes from immunoSEQ multiplex PCR, and its TCRdb copy is limited to in-frame clones, with some not included. The sample holds some 120,000 clones; around a tenth are singletons and the top ten take 3%. Material for sequencing was PBMCs. These receptors were collected from a man aged 25-45 years in good health and CMV-seronegative.

V usage is TRBV19 and J usage is TRBJ2-3, with 7 bases that match TRBD2. Germline trimming cut 5 bases from V and 1 base from J; bases unmatched to any gene: 3. CDR1 is LNHDA, CDR2 SQIVND, per germline (reference sequence). The CDR3 sequence is 14 residues long. The DNA of the CDR3 is TGTGCCAGTAGTGCGGGACTACGCACAGATACGCAGTATTTT. Amino acid sequence: CASSAGLRTDTQYF. Full variable domain (remainder filled in from reference TRBV19 and TRBJ2-3): DGGITQSPKYLFRKEGQNVTLSCEQNLNHDAMYWYRQDPGQGLRLIYYSQIVNDFQKGDIAEGYSVSREKKESFPLTVTSAQKNPTAFYLCASSAGLRTDTQYFGPGTRLTVL.

The chain uses TRBV6-6 and TRBJ2-7; 10 nucleotides line up with TRBD2. Germline loops: CDR1 MNHNY, CDR2 SVGAGI (reference sequence). Germline trimming cut 4 bases from V and 4 bases from J; bases unmatched to any gene: 7. The CDR3 is 15 residues long. Written as DNA, the CDR3 is TGTGCCAGCAGTTTCCTCACTAGCGGGACTTACGAGCAGTACTTC. It yields the protein CASSFLTSGTYEQYF.

This chain connects TRBV5-5 to TRBJ1-2; 8 positions match TRBD1. V gave up 0 bases and J gave up 0 bases; unmatched junction bases: 4. Germline V CDR1 and CDR2: SGHKS, YYEKEE (reference sequence). The CDR3 has 16 amino acids. This CDR3 is CASSLVGQGSNYGYTF. The CDR3, as DNA: TGTGCCAGCAGCTTGGTCGGACAGGGCTCTAACTATGGCTACACCTTC. The full variable domain, in which reference TRBV5-5 and TRBJ1-2 provide the parts outside the CDR3, is DAGVTQSPTHLIKTRGQQVTLRCSPISGHKSVSWYQQVLGQGPQFIFQYYEKEERGRGNFPDRFSARQFPNYSSELNVNALLLGDSALYLCASSLVGQGSNYGYTFGSGTRLTVV.

This clone was detected a few times. The chain couples TRBV19 to TRBJ1-2, with D perhaps TRBD1 (5 bases). Trimming shortened V by 1 base and J by 2 bases, and 11 bases separated the two germline ends. CDR3 length equals 15 residues. In germline, CDR1 is LNHDA, CDR2 SQIVND (reference sequence). CDR3 coding DNA: TGTGCCAGTAGTATAGGCTCACGGGGGAACTATGGCTACACCTTC. Encoded protein: CASSIGSRGNYGYTF.

This clone was found a few times. The chain couples TRBV6-5 to TRBJ2-1, with TRBD2 matching 13 bases. The ends lost 2 bases at V and 5 bases at J; junction bases unmatched: 3. CDR3 length equals 16 residues. Germline CDR1 MNHEY, CDR2 SVGAGI. The DNA of the CDR3 is TGTGCCAGCAGTTACAGACTAGCGGGAGGAGACAATGAGCAGTTCTTC. It codes for CASSYRLAGGDNEQFF.

The gene calls are TRBV15 and TRBJ2-1, with TRBD2 identical over 10 bases. The CDR3 spans 14 residues. V shed 1 base, J shed 7 bases, and the junction held 1 base outside the gene matches. In germline, CDR1 is LNHNV, CDR2 YYDKDF (reference sequence). For the CDR3, the DNA is TGTGCCACCAGCAGAGGGACTAGCGGTAATGAGCAGTTCTTC. This sequence encodes CATSRGTSGNEQFF.

The sample holds a few counts of this clone. V usage is TRBV4-3 and J usage is TRBJ2-2, with D tentatively TRBD1 (5 bases). The CDR3 totals 14 residues. V shed 0 bases and J shed 5 bases, with 7 bases lying between them. The germline V gene encodes CDR1 LGHNA and CDR2 YSLEER. The CDR3 coding sequence is TGCGCCAGCAGCCAAGAAAGGGGTACCGGGGAGCTGTTTTTT. Amino acids: CASSQERGTGELFF.

The chain is built from TRBV20-1 and TRBJ2-2; tentative D call: TRBD2 (5 bases). Germline V gene lookup returns CDR1 DFQATT and CDR2 SNEGSKA (reference sequence). V was shortened by 5 bases and J by 7 bases, with 8 bases between the two germline ends. The CDR3 runs to 11 residues. CDR3 coding DNA: TGCAGTGCTCTCGGGGACGGGGAGCTGTTTTTT. Translation: CSALGDGELFF.

This clone was counted a few times. This chain links TRBV29-1 with TRBJ1-1, with 9 bases fitting TRBD1. V dropped 0 bases and J dropped 4; count of bases not matched to a gene: 12. The CDR3 has 17 amino acids. Germline-derived CDR1 and CDR2 are SQVTM and ANQGSEA. CDR3 nucleotides: TGCAGCGTTGAAGATCAGTCTCCCGGGACAGGGTTCACTGAAGCTTTCTTT. Translating it yields CSVEDQSPGTGFTEAFF.

V gene TRBV7-8 combines with J gene TRBJ1-4, with 7 bases fitting TRBD1. Germline CDR1 and CDR2: SGHVS and FQNEAQ. There are 15 residues in the CDR3. With 6 bases clipped from V and 3 bases from J, the junction kept 7 bases outside the gene matches. The CDR3 bases are TGTGCCAGCAGATTTACAGGGGTGGCTAATGAAAAACTGTTTTTT. Translating it yields CASRFTGVANEKLFF.

The sample holds a few counts of this clone. The chain uses TRBV7-2 and TRBJ2-1; 7 nucleotides align to TRBD2. Germline values: CDR1 SGHTA, CDR2 FQGNSA. The CDR3 is 14 residues long. V lost 1 base to trimming and J lost 5 bases; unmatched junction nucleotides: 2. The CDR3 spells CASSLGLAHNEQFF. The CDR3 DNA reads as TGTGCCAGCAGCTTAGGACTAGCCCACAATGAGCAGTTCTTC.

The chain carries TRBV28 and TRBJ2-1; 8 bases match TRBD1. The CDR3 sequence is 14 residues long. V was pared by 3 bases and J by 4 bases, with 2 bases of the junction left unmatched. The V gene's germline CDR1 is MDHEN and CDR2 SYDVKM. The CDR3 loop is CASSFRTGYNEQFF. DNA of the CDR3: TGTGCCAGCAGTTTTAGGACAGGGTACAATGAGCAGTTCTTC.

There are a few counts of this clone. This chain uses TRBV28 with TRBJ1-2; TRBD1 is a possible D gene (6 bases). Trimming stripped 6 bases from V and 0 bases from J, with 20 bases between. The CDR3 contains 17 residues. CDR1 MDHEN and CDR2 SYDVKM come from the germline V gene. DNA for the CDR3: TGTGCCAGCAGACCTATGGGGGGGCGCCGGTCTAACTATGGCTACACCTTC. Translated, it gives CASRPMGGRRSNYGYTF.

The chain is built from TRBV18 and TRBJ1-5, with D uncertain. Trimming stripped 5 bases from V and 6 bases from J, with 8 bases between. This CDR3 region has 12 residues. CDR1 is KGHSH, CDR2 LQKENI, per germline. The CDR3 DNA reads TGTGCCAGCTCAACTAGGGCTCAGCCCCAGCATTTT. Amino acid sequence: CASSTRAQPQHF.

V and J are TRBV5-8 and TRBJ2-3; a weak D match, TRBD1 (6 bases). Per the germline V gene, CDR1 is SGHTS and CDR2 is YDEGEE. The V gene lost 0 bases and the J gene lost 6 bases, with 8 bases spanning the gap. The CDR3 covers 13 residues. The CDR3 spells CASSLVGADTQYF. CDR3 bases: TGTGCCAGCAGCTTGGTGGGGGCGGATACGCAGTATTTT.

This clone was counted only a few times. The V call is TRBV5-1, the J call TRBJ1-4; 7 nucleotides match TRBD1. The junction had 4 bases not matched to a gene; V was cut back by 0 bases and J by 8 bases. This CDR3 has 14 amino acids. Germline V CDR1 and CDR2: SGHRS, YFSETQ. The chain's CDR3 is CASSLEGAGEKLFF. Here the CDR3 DNA reads TGCGCCAGCAGCTTGGAGGGGGCAGGGGAAAAACTGTTTTTT.

This clone was seen more than once but under ten times. V is TRBV29-1 and J is TRBJ1-1; D gene unclear. The V gene's germline CDR1 is SQVTM and CDR2 ANQGSEA. This CDR3 contains 10 residues. Trimming pared 7 bases from V and 1 base from J, leaving 4 bases between. This chain's CDR3 is CSAGNTEAFF. In nucleotides, the CDR3 is TGCAGCGCGGGGAACACTGAAGCTTTCTTT.

The rearrangement joins TRBV15 to TRBJ1-3; 7 bases line up with TRBD1. V was clipped by 0 bases and J by 2 bases; unmatched bases: 4. CDR1 is LNHNV and CDR2 is YYDKDF in the germline V gene (reference sequence). The CDR3 is 16 amino acids. CDR3 bases: TGTGCCACCAGCAGAGACACAGGGGTCGCTGGAAACACCATATATTTT. Residues: CATSRDTGVAGNTIYF.

The chain employs TRBV7-9 and TRBJ2-1, with D tentatively TRBD2 (5 bases). The CDR3 runs to 12 residues. Germline CDR1 SEHNR, CDR2 FQNEAQ (reference sequence). Trimming pared 6 bases from V and 9 bases from J, leaving 12 bases between. Written as DNA, the CDR3 is TGTGCCAGCAGACTAGAACGTAGTGAGCAGTTCTTC. Translation: CASRLERSEQFF.

This chain connects TRBV5-1 to TRBJ2-7; weak D call: TRBD2 (5 bases). Deletions cut 2 bases from V and 5 bases from J, with 11 bases between. Germline-derived CDR1 and CDR2 are SGHRS and YFSETQ. The CDR3 contains 13 residues. The CDR3 DNA reads as TGCGCCAGCAGCTTCGGGGTTTTCGACGAGCAGTACTTC. Protein product: CASSFGVFDEQYF.

This clone was observed a handful of times. The gene calls are TRBV9 and TRBJ2-7; D may be TRBD2 (6 bases). Trimming stripped 3 bases from V and 4 bases from J, with 14 bases between. Germline V gene sequence: CDR1 SGDLS, CDR2 YYNGEE. The CDR3 runs 14 residues. The CDR3: CASSEGYGGYEQYF. CDR3 bases: TGTGCCAGCAGCGAGGGATACGGGGGTTACGAGCAGTACTTC.

This clone has a single count. The V call is TRBV19, the J call TRBJ1-1, with no clear D. Germline CDR1 LNHDA, CDR2 SQIVND (reference sequence). CDR3 size: 13 residues. V lost 6 bases, J lost 6 bases, and 14 bases lay in between. The CDR3 is CASRRAGSAEAFF. In DNA, the CDR3 is TGTGCCAGTAGGCGGGCCGGGTCCGCTGAAGCTTTCTTT.

This clone was counted only a few times. J is TRBJ2-7 and V is TRBV2; D is undetermined. Germline lookup yields CDR1 SNHLY and CDR2 FYNNEI. V was trimmed by 8 bases and J by 3 bases, leaving 11 bases between them. The CDR3 spans 12 residues. The CDR3 sequence: CASWPGSYEQYF. For the CDR3, the DNA is TGTGCCAGCTGGCCAGGCAGCTACGAGCAGTACTTC.

This sequence joins TRBV10-3 and TRBJ2-2, with TRBD1 matching over 7 bases. V was clipped by 6 bases and J by 3 bases; unmatched bases: 1. From germline, CDR1 is ENHRY and CDR2 SYGVKD. This CDR3 is built from 13 residues. The CDR3 DNA sequence: TGTGCCATCAGGCAGGGGGACACCGGGGAGCTGTTTTTT. Its translation is CAIRQGDTGELFF.

The rearrangement joins TRBV6-1 to TRBJ2-7, with 10 bases matching TRBD1. With V trimmed by 3 bases and J by 2 bases, 10 bases remained unmatched. The CDR3 is made up of 17 amino acids. Germline V gene sequence: CDR1 MNHNS, CDR2 SASEGT. The CDR3: CASSEGQGLLEAYEQYF. DNA of the CDR3: TGTGCCAGCAGTGAGGGACAGGGGTTATTGGAGGCCTACGAGCAGTACTTC.